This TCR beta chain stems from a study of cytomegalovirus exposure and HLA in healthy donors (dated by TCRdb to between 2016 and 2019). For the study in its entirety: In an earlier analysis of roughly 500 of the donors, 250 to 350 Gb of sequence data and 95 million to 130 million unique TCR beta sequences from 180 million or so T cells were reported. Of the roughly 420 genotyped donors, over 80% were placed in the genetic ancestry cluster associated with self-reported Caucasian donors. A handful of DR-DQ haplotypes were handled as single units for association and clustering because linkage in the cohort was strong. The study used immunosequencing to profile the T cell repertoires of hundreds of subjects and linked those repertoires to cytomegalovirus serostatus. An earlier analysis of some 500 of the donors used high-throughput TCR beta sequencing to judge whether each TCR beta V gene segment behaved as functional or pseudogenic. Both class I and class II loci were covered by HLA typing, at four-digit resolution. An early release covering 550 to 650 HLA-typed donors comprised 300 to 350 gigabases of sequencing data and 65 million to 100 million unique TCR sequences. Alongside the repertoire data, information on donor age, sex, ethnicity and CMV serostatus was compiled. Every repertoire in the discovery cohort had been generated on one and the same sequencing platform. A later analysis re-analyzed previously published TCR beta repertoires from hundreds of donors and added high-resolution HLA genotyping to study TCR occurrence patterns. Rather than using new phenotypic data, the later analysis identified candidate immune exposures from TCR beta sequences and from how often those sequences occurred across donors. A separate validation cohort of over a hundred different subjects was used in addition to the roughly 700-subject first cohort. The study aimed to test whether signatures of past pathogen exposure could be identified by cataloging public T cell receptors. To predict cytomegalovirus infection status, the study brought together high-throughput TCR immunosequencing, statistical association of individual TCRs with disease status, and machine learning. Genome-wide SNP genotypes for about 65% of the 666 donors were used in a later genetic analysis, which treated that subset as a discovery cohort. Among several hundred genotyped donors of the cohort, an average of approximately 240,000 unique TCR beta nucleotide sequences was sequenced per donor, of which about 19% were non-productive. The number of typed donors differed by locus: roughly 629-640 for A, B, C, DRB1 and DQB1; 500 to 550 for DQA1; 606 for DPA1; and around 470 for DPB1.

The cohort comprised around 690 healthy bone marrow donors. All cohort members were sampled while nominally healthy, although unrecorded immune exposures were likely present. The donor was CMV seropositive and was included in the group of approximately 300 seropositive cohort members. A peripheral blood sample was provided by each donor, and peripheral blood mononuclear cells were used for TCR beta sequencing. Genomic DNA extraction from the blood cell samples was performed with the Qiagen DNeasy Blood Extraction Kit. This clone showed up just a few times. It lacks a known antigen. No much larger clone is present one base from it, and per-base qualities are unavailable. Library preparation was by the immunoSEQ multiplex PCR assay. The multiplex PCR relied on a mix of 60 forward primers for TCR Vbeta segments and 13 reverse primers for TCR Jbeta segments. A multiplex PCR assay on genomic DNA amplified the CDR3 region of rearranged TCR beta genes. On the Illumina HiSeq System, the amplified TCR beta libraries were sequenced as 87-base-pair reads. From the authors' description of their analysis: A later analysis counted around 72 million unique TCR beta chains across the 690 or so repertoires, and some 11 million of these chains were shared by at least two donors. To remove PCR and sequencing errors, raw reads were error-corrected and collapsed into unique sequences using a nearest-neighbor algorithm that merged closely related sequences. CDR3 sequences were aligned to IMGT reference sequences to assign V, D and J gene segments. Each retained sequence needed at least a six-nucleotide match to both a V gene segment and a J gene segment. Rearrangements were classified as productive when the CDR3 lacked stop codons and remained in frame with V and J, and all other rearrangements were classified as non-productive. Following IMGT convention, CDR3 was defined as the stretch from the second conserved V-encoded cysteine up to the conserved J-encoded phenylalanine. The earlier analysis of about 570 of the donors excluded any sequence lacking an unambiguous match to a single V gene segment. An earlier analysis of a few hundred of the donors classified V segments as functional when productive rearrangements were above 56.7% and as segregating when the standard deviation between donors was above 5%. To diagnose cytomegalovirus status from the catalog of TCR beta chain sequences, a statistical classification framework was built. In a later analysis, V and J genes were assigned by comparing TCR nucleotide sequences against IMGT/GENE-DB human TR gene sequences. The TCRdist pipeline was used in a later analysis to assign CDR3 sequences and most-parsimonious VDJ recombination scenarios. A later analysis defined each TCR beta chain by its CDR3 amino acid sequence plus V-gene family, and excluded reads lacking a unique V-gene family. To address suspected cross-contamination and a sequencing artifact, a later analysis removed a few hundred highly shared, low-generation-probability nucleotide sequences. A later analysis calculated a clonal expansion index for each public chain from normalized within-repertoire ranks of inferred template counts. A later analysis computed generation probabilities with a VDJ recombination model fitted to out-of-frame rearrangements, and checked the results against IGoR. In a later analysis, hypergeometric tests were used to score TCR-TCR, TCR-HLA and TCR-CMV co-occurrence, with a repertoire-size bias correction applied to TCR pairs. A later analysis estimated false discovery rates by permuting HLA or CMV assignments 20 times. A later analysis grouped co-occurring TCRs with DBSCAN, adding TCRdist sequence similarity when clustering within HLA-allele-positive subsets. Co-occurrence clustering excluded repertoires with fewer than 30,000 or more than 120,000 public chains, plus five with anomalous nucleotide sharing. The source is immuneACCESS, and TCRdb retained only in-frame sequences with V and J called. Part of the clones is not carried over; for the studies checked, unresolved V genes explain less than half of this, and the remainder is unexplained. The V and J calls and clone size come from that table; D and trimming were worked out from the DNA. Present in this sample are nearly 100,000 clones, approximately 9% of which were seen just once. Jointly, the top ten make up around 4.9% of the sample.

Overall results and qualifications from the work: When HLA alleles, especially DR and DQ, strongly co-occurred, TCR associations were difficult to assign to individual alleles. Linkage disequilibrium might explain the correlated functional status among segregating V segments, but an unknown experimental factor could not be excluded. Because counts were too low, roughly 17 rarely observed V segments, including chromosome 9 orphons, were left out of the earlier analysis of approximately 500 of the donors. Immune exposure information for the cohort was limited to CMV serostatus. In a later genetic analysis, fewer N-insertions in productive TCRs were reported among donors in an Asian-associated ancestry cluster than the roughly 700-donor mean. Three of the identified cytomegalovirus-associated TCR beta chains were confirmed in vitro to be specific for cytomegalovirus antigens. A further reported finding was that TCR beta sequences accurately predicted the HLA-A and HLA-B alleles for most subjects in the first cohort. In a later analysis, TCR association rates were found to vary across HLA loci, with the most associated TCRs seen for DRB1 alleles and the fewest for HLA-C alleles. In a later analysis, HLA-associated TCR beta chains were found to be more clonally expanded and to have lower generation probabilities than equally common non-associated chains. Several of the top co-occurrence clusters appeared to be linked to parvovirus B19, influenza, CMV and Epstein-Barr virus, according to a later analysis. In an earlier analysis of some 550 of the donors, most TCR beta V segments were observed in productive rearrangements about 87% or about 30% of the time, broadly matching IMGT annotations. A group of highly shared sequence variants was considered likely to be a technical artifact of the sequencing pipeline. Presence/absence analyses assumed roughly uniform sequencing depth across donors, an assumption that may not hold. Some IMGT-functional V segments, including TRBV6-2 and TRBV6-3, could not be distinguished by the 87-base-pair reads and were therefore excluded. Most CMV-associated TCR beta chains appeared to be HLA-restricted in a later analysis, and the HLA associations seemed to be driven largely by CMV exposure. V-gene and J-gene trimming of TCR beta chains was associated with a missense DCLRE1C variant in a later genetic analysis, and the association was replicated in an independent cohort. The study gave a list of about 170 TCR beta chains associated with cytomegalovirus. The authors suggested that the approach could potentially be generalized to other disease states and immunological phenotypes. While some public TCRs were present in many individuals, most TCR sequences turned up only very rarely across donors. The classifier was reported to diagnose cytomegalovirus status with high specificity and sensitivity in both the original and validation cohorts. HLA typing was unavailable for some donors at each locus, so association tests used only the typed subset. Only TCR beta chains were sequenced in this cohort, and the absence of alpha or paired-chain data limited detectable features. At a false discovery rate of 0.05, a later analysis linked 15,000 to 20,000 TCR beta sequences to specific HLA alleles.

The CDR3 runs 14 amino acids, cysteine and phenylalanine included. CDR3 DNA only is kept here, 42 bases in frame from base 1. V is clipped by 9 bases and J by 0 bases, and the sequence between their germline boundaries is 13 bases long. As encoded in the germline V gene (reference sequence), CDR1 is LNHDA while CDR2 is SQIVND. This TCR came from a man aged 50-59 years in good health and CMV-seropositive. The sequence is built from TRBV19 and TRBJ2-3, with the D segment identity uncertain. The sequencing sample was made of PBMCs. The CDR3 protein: CASGFYASTDTQYF. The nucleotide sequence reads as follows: TGTGCCAGCGGGTTCTACGCTAGCACAGATACGCAGTATTTT. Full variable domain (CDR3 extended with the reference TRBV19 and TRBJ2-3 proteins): DGGITQSPKYLFRKEGQNVTLSCEQNLNHDAMYWYRQDPGQGLRLIYYSQIVNDFQKGDIAEGYSVSREKKESFPLTVTSAQKNPTAFYLCASGFYASTDTQYFGPGTRLTVL.